The 8 T cell receptor beta chains presented below share a single source sample, sequenced in a study of tumor and adjacent non-tumor tissue in lung cancer. RNA was extracted from bulk tissue without any cell sorting. Three rounds of nested PCR, following a modified ARM-PCR protocol, produced the TCRbeta library. Each CDR3 protein gets one entry after TCRdb re-called the multiplex PCR reads with MiXCR. The data show 65,000 to 90,000 distinct CDR3 sequences, with roughly 80% seen just once and about an eighth held by the top ten. The material sequenced was lung tumor tissue. These receptors originate from a woman in her 50s with non-small cell lung cancer.

The CDR3 loop reads CASRTTGSKRGEQYF. CDR3 nucleotide sequence: TGTGCCAGCAGAACCACTGGGTCCAAACGTGGGGAGCAGTACTTC. The chain is built from TRBV6-2 or TRBV6-3 and TRBJ2-7, with unresolved D. V was cut by 6 bases and J by 7 bases, with 22 bases left in between. This CDR3 has 15 residues. Germline V gives CDR1 MNHEY, CDR2 SVGEGT.

The chain joins TRBV20-1 to TRBJ2-7; D tentatively reads TRBD1 or TRBD2 (5 bases each). The CDR3 is 14 amino acids. CDR1 is DFQATT, CDR2 SNEGSKA, per germline (reference sequence). Trimming pared 6 bases from V and 10 bases from J, leaving 25 bases between. The chain's CDR3 is CSAPPGTQPYKQYF. DNA for the CDR3: TGCAGTGCCCCCCCCGGGACGCAACCCTACAAACAGTACTTC.

The chain is built from TRBV6-2 or TRBV6-3 and TRBJ2-5; D uncertain. Germline lookup yields CDR1 MNHEY and CDR2 SVGEGT. V was pared by 10 bases and J by 5 bases, with 23 bases between. The length of the CDR3 is 15 residues. In nucleotides, the CDR3 is TGTGCCACCGAGACCGTTACCCGACACGGGGAGACCCAGTACTTC. Protein: CATETVTRHGETQYF.

In regard to this clonotype: The junction and the germline gene differ at one end; a read error may be behind it. This chain uses TRBV12-3 or TRBV12-4 with TRBJ2-6; possibly TRBD1 for D (5 bases). The CDR3 is 14 amino acids. This CDR3 reads CASSPGSGAKVLTF. The CDR3 nucleotides read TGTGCCAGCAGTCCAGGGTCTGGGGCCAAGGTCCTGACTTTC.

Worth noting for this clonotype: The CDR3 end shows no conserved phenylalanine or tryptophan, and so a read error is likely. It is unclear where the CDR3 begins or ends on the DNA, so no DNA is shown, and the CDR3 is as TCRdb lists it. The chain carries TRBV20-1 and TRBJ2-7. Germline CDR1 and CDR2: DFQATT and SNEGSKA (reference sequence). With termini counted, the CDR3 has 11 amino acids. CDR3 sequence: CSARDNYEQYS.

Turning to this clonotype: No conserved phenylalanine or tryptophan is present at the end of the CDR3, so a read error is the likely explanation. The chain employs TRBV12-3 or TRBV12-4 and TRBJ2-1, with D possibly being TRBD2 (5 bases). The germline V and J ends were trimmed by 1 base and 0 bases, with 13 bases remaining between them. CDR3 length: 17 amino acids. CDR3 region: CASSLGLTRSSYNEQFI. The CDR3 DNA is TGTGCCAGCAGTTTAGGGCTAACTAGAAGCTCCTACAATGAGCAGTTCATC.

Points on this clonotype: One junction end does not reproduce the germline sequence, and a read error may be involved. The chain joins TRBV28 to TRBJ2-7; D gene ambiguous. The CDR3 runs to 16 residues. In germline, CDR1 is MDHEN, CDR2 SYDVKM. The CDR3 nucleotides read TGCACCAGCAGTTTATATCACTCGGGCAGGTCCTACGAGCAGTACTTC. Protein: CTSSLYHSGRSYEQYF.

About this clonotype itself: No conserved phenylalanine or tryptophan is present at the end of the CDR3, so a read error is the likely explanation. CDR3 sequence reads: CSARVGGGNTEAFV. The CDR3 region has the DNA TGCAGCGCTAGAGTAGGAGGGGGTAATACTGAAGCTTTCGTT. The chain is built from TRBV20-1 and TRBJ1-1; D is possibly TRBD1 (6 bases). Germline V lookup: CDR1 DFQATT, CDR2 SNEGSKA (reference sequence). This CDR3 is built from 14 residues.